This T cell receptor (beta chain) was recorded in a study of cytomegalovirus exposure and HLA in healthy donors. Germline CDR1 and CDR2: MGHRA and YSYEKL. Germline trimming cut 0 bases from V and 1 base from J; bases unmatched to any gene: 1. The CDR3 covers 15 residues. In the case of this clone: Its antigen is unknown.

The PCR used 60 Vbeta and 13 Jbeta primers. Assay: immunoSEQ multiplex PCR; the TCRdb copy retains only in-frame clones and omits some. This sample contains 100,000 to 150,000 clones. Study-level points and caveats: Most TCR sequences were uncommon, yet certain public TCRs appeared in many donors. Later analysis demonstrated an association between a missense DCLRE1C variant and TCR beta V- and J-gene trimming.

This TCR came from a middle-aged man in good health and CMV-seronegative. The chain recombines TRBV4-1 with TRBJ2-7, with 9 nucleotides matching TRBD2. Material for sequencing was PBMCs. The CDR3 DNA sequence: TGCGCCAGCAGCCAAGAGCTAGCGGGGTCCTACGAGCAGTACTTC. Translated, it gives CASSQELAGSYEQYF.